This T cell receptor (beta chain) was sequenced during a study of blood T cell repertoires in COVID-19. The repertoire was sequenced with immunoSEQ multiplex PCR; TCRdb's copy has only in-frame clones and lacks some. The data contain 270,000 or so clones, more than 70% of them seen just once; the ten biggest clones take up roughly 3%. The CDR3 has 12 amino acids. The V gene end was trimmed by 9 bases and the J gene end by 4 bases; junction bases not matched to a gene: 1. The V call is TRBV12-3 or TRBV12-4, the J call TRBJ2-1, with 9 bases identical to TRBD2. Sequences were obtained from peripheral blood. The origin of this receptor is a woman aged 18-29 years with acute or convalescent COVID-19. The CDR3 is CASSGRYNEQFF. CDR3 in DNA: TGTGCCAGTAGCGGGAGATACAATGAGCAGTTCTTC.